The 22 T cell receptor beta chains reported below all come from one sample, sequenced in a study of human T cells and chemical hapten exposure. A single record per CDR3 protein comes from TCRdb applying MiXCR to the RACE reads. The sample contains about 160,000 distinct CDR3 sequences, around 30% of which appear only once. Specified time point: patch test 3, about 24 weeks after DPC sensitization. Treatment here: therapeutic diphenylcyclopropenone sensitization with weekly scalp DPC. The sample consisted of whole blood, taken in connection with sensitization to the hapten diphenylcyclopropenone (DPC). The receptors originated from a woman between 18 and 29 years old with alopecia areata. Some clones in this sample may be carry-over from other donors' samples.

This clonotype was seen a handful of times. The chain recombines TRBV4-1 with TRBJ1-4; 8 positions agree with TRBD1. The CDR3 is 16 amino acids. Unmatched junction bases numbered 9, after V lost 1 base and J lost 8 bases. Germline CDR1 MGHRA, CDR2 YSYEKL. CDR3 loop: CASSQVDTGGREKLFF. In DNA form, the CDR3 reads TGCGCCAGCAGCCAAGTAGACACAGGGGGAAGAGAAAAACTGTTTTTT.

This clonotype was counted only a few times. The J gene is TRBJ2-2, the V gene TRBV30, with 8 bases lining up with TRBD1. V lost 5 bases, J lost 2 bases, and 1 base stayed unmatched. The germline gives CDR1 GTSNPN, CDR2 SVGIG (reference sequence). This CDR3 is built from 13 residues. CDR3 DNA: TGTGCCTGGGGGACAGGTAACACCGGGGAGCTGTTTTTT. This codes for CAWGTGNTGELFF.

This clonotype was counted a few times. This chain links TRBV29-1 with TRBJ2-5; unclear D gene. CDR3 size: 12 residues. Germline V gene sequence: CDR1 SQVTM, CDR2 ANQGSEA. The V end was cut by 4 bases, the J end by 2 bases, with 8 bases between. CDR3 sequence reads: CSVGNLQETQYF. CDR3 nucleotides: TGCAGCGTTGGGAATCTACAAGAGACCCAGTACTTC.

This clonotype has more than one count but fewer than ten. J is TRBJ2-7 and V is TRBV25-1; D not certain. The CDR3 has 13 amino acids. Trimming stripped 6 bases from V and 4 bases from J, with 13 bases between. CDR1 and CDR2 (germline): MGHDK, SYGVNS. DNA for the CDR3: TGTGCCAGCAGCGATCCCGGAAGGTACGAGCAGTACTTC. Translated, it gives CASSDPGRYEQYF.

The rearrangement links TRBV10-3 to TRBJ2-5; TRBD1 matches at 7 bases. The CDR3 is 16 residues long. The germline V gene encodes CDR1 ENHRY and CDR2 SYGVKD. The J segment lost 0 bases and the V segment lost 6 bases, leaving 10 bases of the junction unmatched. The DNA of the CDR3 is TGTGCCATCAGCGGGATAGGGACAGAGCACCAAGAGACCCAGTACTTC. It specifies CAISGIGTEHQETQYF.

Only a few counts were recorded for this clonotype. V usage is TRBV27 and J usage is TRBJ1-1, with D tentatively TRBD1 (5 bases). Trimming stripped 3 bases from V and 6 bases from J, with 11 bases between. Germline lookup yields CDR1 MNHEY and CDR2 SMNVEV (reference sequence). The CDR3 has 13 residues. DNA for the CDR3: TGTGCCAGCAGTTTTGGGGGTATAGCTGAAGCTTTCTTT. Translated, it gives CASSFGGIAEAFF.

This clonotype occurred a few times. Written as DNA, the CDR3 is TGTGCCAGTAGTGGGCTCGGCTATGAGCAGTTCTTC. Encoded protein: CASSGLGYEQFF. The chain is built from TRBV19 and TRBJ2-1; D call uncertain. CDR3 length equals 12 residues. The V end was cut by 5 bases, the J end by 8 bases, with 10 bases between. Germline V gives CDR1 LNHDA, CDR2 SQIVND (reference sequence).

The V call is TRBV19, the J call TRBJ2-7, with D possibly called TRBD1 or TRBD2 (5 bases each). V was trimmed by 4 bases and J by 2 bases, leaving 18 bases between them. The CDR3 consists of 16 residues. Per germline, CDR1 LNHDA and CDR2 SQIVND (reference sequence). CDR3 in DNA: TGTGCCAGTAGTAACCGGGGCGCCCCGAATACCTACGAGCAGTACTTC. This translates into CASSNRGAPNTYEQYF.

The chain uses TRBV12-3 or TRBV12-4 and TRBJ1-4; tentatively, D is TRBD1 (6 bases). V was trimmed by 3 bases and J by 0 bases, leaving 11 bases between them. This CDR3 is built from 16 residues. CDR3 nucleotides: TGTGCCAGCAGTTTTACGAGGGGGGCAACTAATGAAAAACTGTTTTTT. Encoded protein: CASSFTRGATNEKLFF.

This clonotype has just a few counts. V gene TRBV11-2 combines with J gene TRBJ2-5; no definite D call. Trimming left V 5 bases short and J 3 bases short, with 13 bases between. This CDR3 spans 14 amino acids. Germline CDR1 and CDR2: SGHAT and FQNNGV. The CDR3 DNA reads TGTGCCAGCAGCGCTGGCGTCCTGAAAGAGACCCAGTACTTC. Translated, it gives CASSAGVLKETQYF.

In its sample, this clonotype was seen a few times. V usage is TRBV10-3 and J usage is TRBJ1-1, with D unclear. Germline V CDR1 and CDR2: ENHRY, SYGVKD. The V and J ends lost 9 bases and 0 bases respectively, with 11 bases between them. The CDR3 is made up of 13 amino acids. The CDR3 DNA reads TGTGCCATTAATGGACGGGTGAACACTGAAGCTTTCTTT. Its translation is CAINGRVNTEAFF.

The chain joins TRBV6-1 to TRBJ2-1; the match to TRBD2 covers 11 bases. The germline V gene has CDR1 MNHNS and CDR2 SASEGT. The CDR3 has 16 residues. V trimming: 7 bases; J trimming: 1 base; junction bases outside the gene matches: 6. Written as DNA, the CDR3 is TGTGCCAGCACCCCGGGACTAGCGGCATCCTACAATGAGCAGTTCTTC. Translating gives CASTPGLAASYNEQFF.

The CDR3 DNA sequence: TGCGCCAGCTCGGGACAGAAGAACACCGGGGAGCTGTTTTTT. As protein: CASSGQKNTGELFF. This chain connects TRBV5-1 to TRBJ2-2, with TRBD1 matching over 7 bases. The germline gives CDR1 SGHRS, CDR2 YFSETQ. The ends lost 7 bases at V and 1 base at J; junction bases unmatched: 4. The length of the CDR3 is 14 residues.

This clonotype was seen only a few times. J is TRBJ1-1 and V is TRBV27, with TRBD1 identical over 7 bases. The CDR3 totals 14 residues. The J segment lost 4 bases and the V segment lost 5 bases, leaving 7 bases of the junction unmatched. Germline V gene data show CDR1 as MNHEY and CDR2 as SMNVEV (reference sequence). DNA for the CDR3: TGTGCCAGCAGTCCGGGACAGCGAGGCACTGAAGCTTTCTTT. As protein: CASSPGQRGTEAFF.

This chain joins TRBV5-1 and TRBJ2-5; possible D gene TRBD1, 5 bases. Germline V gives CDR1 SGHRS, CDR2 YFSETQ. This CDR3 spans 13 amino acids. Between the trimmed V and J ends, which lost 2 bases and 4 bases, there was a span of 9 bases. CDR3 amino acids: CASSFRGSETQYF. CDR3 coding DNA: TGCGCCAGCAGCTTTAGGGGTTCAGAGACCCAGTACTTC.

This clonotype showed up just a few times. The genes are TRBV15 and TRBJ2-4, with a weak D call TRBD1 (5 bases). The CDR3 has 17 amino acids. The ends were cut back, 3 bases at V and 1 base at J, with 16 bases in the middle. Germline V CDR1 and CDR2: LNHNV, YYDKDF (reference sequence). The CDR3 DNA reads TGTGCCACCAGCAGCCTAGGGGCGGAACTTGCCAAAAACATTCAGTACTTC. Translating it yields CATSSLGAELAKNIQYF.

This clonotype was counted a few times. The chain combines TRBV4-1 with TRBJ1-3; the D is unclear. V was cut by 0 bases and J by 4 bases, with 4 bases left in between. This CDR3 has 13 residues. In germline, CDR1 is MGHRA, CDR2 YSYEKL. The CDR3 region is CASSQDGGNTIYF. The CDR3 DNA reads TGCGCCAGCAGCCAAGATGGAGGAAACACCATATATTTT.

The chain recombines TRBV2 with TRBJ1-5; the match to TRBD1 covers 10 bases. This CDR3 spans 17 amino acids. The trim removed 8 bases at V and 2 bases at J, leaving 12 bases unmatched. Germline CDR1 reads SNHLY; CDR2 reads FYNNEI. CDR3 bases: TGTGCCAGCGCCCGGGACAGGGGTATGGCTGGCAATCAGCCCCAGCATTTT. Amino acid sequence: CASARDRGMAGNQPQHF.

This clonotype was detected only a few times. This chain uses TRBV29-1 with TRBJ2-3, with 7 nucleotides matching TRBD2. This CDR3 contains 14 residues. J lost 0 bases, V lost 4 bases, and 4 bases had no gene match. Germline CDR1 is SQVTM and CDR2 is ANQGSEA. CDR3 residues: CSVARGRSTDTQYF. The CDR3 DNA reads TGCAGCGTTGCCCGCGGGAGAAGCACAGATACGCAGTATTTT.

V and J are TRBV6-1 and TRBJ2-1, with D perhaps TRBD1 (6 bases). The V end lost 4 bases, the J end lost 7 bases, and 14 bases lay between the germline ends. CDR1 and CDR2 from the germline V gene are MNHNS and SASEGT. CDR3 length: 14 residues. The chain's CDR3 is CASSASGTRNEQFF. The CDR3, as DNA: TGTGCCAGCAGTGCATCCGGGACACGAAATGAGCAGTTCTTC.

This clonotype was seen only a few times. V gene TRBV4-3 combines with J gene TRBJ1-1; perhaps TRBD1 as D (5 bases). CDR1 is LGHNA and CDR2 is YSLEER in the germline V gene. Deletions cut 1 base from V and 3 bases from J, with 12 bases between. The CDR3 sequence is 15 residues long. The CDR3 DNA reads as TGCGCCAGCAGCCAAGTCGCCAGGGAGGACACTGAAGCTTTCTTT. Amino acids: CASSQVAREDTEAFF.

The V gene is TRBV28, the J gene TRBJ1-1; 7 nucleotides align to TRBD1. With 11 bases clipped from V and 1 base from J, the junction kept 10 bases outside the gene matches. The CDR3 spans 14 residues. Germline CDR1 reads MDHEN; CDR2 reads SYDVKM. The CDR3 bases are TGTGCCCTGGGGGGGAGGACAGGGAACACTGAAGCTTTCTTT. Translated, it gives CALGGRTGNTEAFF.